These T cell receptor beta chains were read from a single sample in a study of blood T cell repertoires in COVID-19. Some clones are missing from TCRdb's copy, which holds only in-frame ones; the method was immunoSEQ multiplex PCR. The sample shows 300,000 to 400,000 clones, over 75% of them seen only once. The sequencing sample was made of PBMCs or T cells enriched from blood (not recorded which). These receptors were taken from a woman in her 30s with acute COVID-19. CDR3s leave out the opening cysteine and the closing phenylalanine or tryptophan.

>TRBV7-9|TRBJ2-7
ASSLRGQGVYEQY
>TRBV7-3|TRBJ2-1
ASSLPGLAGGPF
>TRBV7-9|TRBJ2-1
ASRVSRGNNEQF
>TRBV7-9|TRBJ2-1
ASSSDKNEQF
>TRBV5-4|TRBJ2-1
ASSLLGQGLPEQF
>TRBV5-6|TRBJ1-4
ASSYRGTNEKLF
>TRBV5-1|TRBJ2-7
ASSITPGQGIHEQY
>TRBV7-9|TRBJ1-2
ASSSRDSTYT
>TRBV4-1|TRBJ1-2
ASSQGGAGRGGYT
>TRBV14|TRBJ2-5
ASSLLQGYETQY
>TRBV19|TRBJ2-3
ASSMGRLAGASTDTQY
>TRBV19|TRBJ1-5
ASSTGQVYQPQH
>TRBV9|TRBJ1-2
ASSVAGVNYGYT
>TRBV24-1|TRBJ2-2
ATSDPNRGTGELF